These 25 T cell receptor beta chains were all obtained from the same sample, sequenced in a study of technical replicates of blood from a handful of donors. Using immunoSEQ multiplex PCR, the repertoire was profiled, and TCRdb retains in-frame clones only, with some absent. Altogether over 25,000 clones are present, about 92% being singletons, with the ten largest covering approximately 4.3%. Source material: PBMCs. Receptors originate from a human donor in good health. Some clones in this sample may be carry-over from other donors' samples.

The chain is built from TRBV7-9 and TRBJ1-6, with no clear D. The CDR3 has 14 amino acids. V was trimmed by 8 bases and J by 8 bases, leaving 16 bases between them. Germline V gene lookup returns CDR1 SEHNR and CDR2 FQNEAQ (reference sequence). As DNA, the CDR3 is TGTGCCAGCGCGGCCCTGGGGAGGGATTCACCCCTCCACTTT. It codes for CASAALGRDSPLHF.

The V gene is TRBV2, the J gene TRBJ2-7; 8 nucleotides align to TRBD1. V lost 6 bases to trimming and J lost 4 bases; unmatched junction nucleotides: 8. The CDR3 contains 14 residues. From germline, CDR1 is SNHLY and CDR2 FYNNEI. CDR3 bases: TGTGCCAGCAGGGCCACCCAGGGGGCTTACGAGCAGTACTTC. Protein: CASRATQGAYEQYF. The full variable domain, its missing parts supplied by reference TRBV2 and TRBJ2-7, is EPEVTQTPSHQVTQMGQEVILRCVPISNHLYFYWYRQILGQKVEFLVSFYNNEISEKSEIFDDQFSVERPDGSNFTLKIRSTKLEDSAMYFCASRATQGAYEQYFGPGTRLTVT.

Written as DNA, the CDR3 is TGTGCCACCAGCGTACGAGAGGAAAGTTCACCCCTCCACTTT. This sequence encodes CATSVREESSPLHF. The chain uses TRBV15 and TRBJ1-6; D uncertain. V lost 5 bases, J lost 9 bases, and 14 bases lay in between. Germline V gene data show CDR1 as LNHNV and CDR2 as YYDKDF (reference sequence). This CDR3 is built from 14 residues.

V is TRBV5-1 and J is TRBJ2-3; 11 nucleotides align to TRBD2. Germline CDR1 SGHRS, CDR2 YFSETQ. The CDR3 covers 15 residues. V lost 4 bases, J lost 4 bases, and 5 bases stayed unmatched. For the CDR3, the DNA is TGCGCCAGCAGCCCGGGACTAGCGGACGCAGATACGCAGTATTTT. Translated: CASSPGLADADTQYF.

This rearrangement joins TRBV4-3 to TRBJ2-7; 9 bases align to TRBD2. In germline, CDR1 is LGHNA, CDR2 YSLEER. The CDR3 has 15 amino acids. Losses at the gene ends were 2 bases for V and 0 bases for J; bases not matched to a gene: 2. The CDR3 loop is CASSQWTSASYEQYF. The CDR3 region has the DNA TGCGCCAGCAGCCAATGGACTAGCGCCTCCTACGAGCAGTACTTC.

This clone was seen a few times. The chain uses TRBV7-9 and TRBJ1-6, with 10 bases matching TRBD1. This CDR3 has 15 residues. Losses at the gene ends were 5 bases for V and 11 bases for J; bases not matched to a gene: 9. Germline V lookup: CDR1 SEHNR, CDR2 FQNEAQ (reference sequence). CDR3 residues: CASSADRGSYAPLHF. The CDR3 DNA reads TGTGCCAGCAGCGCGGACAGGGGGTCTTATGCACCCCTCCACTTT.

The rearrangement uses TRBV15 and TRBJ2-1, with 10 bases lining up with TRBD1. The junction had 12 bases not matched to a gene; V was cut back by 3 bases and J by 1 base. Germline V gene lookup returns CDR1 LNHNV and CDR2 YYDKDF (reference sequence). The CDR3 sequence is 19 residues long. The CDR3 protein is CATSSPGQGSLWSYNEQFF. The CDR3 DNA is TGTGCCACCAGCAGCCCGGGACAGGGGTCCTTATGGTCCTACAATGAGCAGTTCTTC. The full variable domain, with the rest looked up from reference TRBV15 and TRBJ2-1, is DAMVIQNPRYQVTQFGKPVTLSCSQTLNHNVMYWYQQKSSQAPKLLFHYYDKDFNNEADTPDNFQSRRPNTSFCFLDIRSPGLGDTAMYLCATSSPGQGSLWSYNEQFFGPGTRLTVL.

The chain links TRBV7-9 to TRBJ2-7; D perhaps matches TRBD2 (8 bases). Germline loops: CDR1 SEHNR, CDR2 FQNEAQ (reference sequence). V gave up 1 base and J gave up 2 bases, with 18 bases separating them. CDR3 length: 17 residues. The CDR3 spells CASSLGYRGGRPYEQYF. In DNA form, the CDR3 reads TGTGCCAGCAGCTTAGGGTACAGGGGCGGGAGGCCCTACGAGCAGTACTTC.

CDR3 loop: CASAGGTSDSYEQYF. The CDR3 nucleotides read TGCGCCAGCGCGGGCGGGACTAGCGACTCCTACGAGCAGTACTTC. This rearrangement joins TRBV5-1 to TRBJ2-7; 10 bases fit TRBD2. V shed 7 bases, J shed 0 bases, and the junction held 7 bases outside the gene matches. Germline CDR1 SGHRS, CDR2 YFSETQ. The CDR3 length is 15 residues.

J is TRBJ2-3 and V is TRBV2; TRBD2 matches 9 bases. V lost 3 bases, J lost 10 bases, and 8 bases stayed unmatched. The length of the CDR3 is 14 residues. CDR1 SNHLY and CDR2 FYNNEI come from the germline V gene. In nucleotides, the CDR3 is TGTGCCAGCAGTGAGGGACTAGCTAACCTTGCGCAGTATTTT. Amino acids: CASSEGLANLAQYF.

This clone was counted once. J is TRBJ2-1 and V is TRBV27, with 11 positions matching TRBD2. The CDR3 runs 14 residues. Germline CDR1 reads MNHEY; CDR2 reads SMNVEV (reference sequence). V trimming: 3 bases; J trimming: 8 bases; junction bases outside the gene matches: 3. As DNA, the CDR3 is TGTGCCAGCAGTTTTAGCGGGGGGGCCGATGAGCAGTTCTTC. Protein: CASSFSGGADEQFF.

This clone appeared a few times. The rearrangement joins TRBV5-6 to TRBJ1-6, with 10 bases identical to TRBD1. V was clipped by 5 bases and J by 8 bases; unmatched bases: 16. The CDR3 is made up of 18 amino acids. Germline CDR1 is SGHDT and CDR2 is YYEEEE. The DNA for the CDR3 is TGTGCCAGCAGGGAAAACACCCTCCCGGGACAGGGGTATTCACCCCTCCACTTT. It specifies CASRENTLPGQGYSPLHF.

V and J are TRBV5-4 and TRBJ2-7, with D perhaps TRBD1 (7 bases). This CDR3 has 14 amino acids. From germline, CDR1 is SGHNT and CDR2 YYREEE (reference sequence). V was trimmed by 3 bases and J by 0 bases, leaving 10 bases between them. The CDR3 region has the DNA TGTGCCAGCAGCTGGGGGGACAGCTCCTACGAGCAGTACTTC. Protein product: CASSWGDSSYEQYF. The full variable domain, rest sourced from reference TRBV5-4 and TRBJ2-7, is ETGVTQSPTHLIKTRGQQVTLRCSSQSGHNTVSWYQQALGQGPQFIFQYYREEENGRGNFPPRFSGLQFPNYSSELNVNALELDDSALYLCASSWGDSSYEQYFGPGTRLTVT.

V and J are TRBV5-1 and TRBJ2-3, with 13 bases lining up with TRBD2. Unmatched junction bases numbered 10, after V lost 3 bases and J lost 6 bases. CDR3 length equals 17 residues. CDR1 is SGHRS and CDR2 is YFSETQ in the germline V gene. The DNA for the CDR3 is TGCGCCAGCAGCTCCACACTAGCGGGGGGGCCATGGGATACGCAGTATTTT. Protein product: CASSSTLAGGPWDTQYF.

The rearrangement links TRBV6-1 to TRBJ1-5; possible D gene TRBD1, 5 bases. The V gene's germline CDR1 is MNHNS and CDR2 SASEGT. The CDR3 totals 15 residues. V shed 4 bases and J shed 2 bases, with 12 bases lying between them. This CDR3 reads CASSGGTSGNQPQHF. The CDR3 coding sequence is TGTGCCAGCAGTGGCGGGACTTCGGGCAATCAGCCCCAGCATTTT.

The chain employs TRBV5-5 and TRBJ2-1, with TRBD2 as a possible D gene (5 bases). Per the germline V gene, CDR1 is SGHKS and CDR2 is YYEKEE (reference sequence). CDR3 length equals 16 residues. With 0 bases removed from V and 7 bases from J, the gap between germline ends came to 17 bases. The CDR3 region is CASSLAWRSRLNEQFF. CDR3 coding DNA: TGTGCCAGCAGCTTGGCCTGGAGGTCAAGGTTGAATGAGCAGTTCTTC. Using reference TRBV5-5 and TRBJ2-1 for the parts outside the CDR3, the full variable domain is DAGVTQSPTHLIKTRGQQVTLRCSPISGHKSVSWYQQVLGQGPQFIFQYYEKEERGRGNFPDRFSARQFPNYSSELNVNALLLGDSALYLCASSLAWRSRLNEQFFGPGTRLTVL.

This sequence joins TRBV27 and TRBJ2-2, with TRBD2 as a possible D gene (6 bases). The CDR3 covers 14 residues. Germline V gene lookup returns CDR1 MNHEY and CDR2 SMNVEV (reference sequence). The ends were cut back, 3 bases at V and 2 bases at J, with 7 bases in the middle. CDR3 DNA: TGTGCCAGCAGTTTCGGACTAAACACCGGGGAGCTGTTTTTT. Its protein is CASSFGLNTGELFF.

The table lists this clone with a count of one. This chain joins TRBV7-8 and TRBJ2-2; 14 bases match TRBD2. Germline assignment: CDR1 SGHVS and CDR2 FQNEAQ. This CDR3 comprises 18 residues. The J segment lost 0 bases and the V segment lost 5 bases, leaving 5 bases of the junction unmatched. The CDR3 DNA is TGTGCCAGCAGCAGCGGGACTAGCGGGGGTGCGAACACCGGGGAGCTGTTTTTT. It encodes CASSSGTSGGANTGELFF. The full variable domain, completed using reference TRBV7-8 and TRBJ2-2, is GAGVSQSPRYKVAKRGQDVALRCDPISGHVSLFWYQQALGQGPEFLTYFQNEAQLDKSGLPSDRFFAERPEGSVSTLKIQRTQQEDSAVYLCASSSGTSGGANTGELFFGEGSRLTVL.

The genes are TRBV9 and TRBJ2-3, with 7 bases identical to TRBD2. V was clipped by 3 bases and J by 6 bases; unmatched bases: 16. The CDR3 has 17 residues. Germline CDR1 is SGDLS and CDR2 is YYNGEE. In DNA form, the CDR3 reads TGTGCCAGCAGCGGCGGGACGGGGGAGTGGGAGGGGGATACGCAGTATTTT. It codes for CASSGGTGEWEGDTQYF.

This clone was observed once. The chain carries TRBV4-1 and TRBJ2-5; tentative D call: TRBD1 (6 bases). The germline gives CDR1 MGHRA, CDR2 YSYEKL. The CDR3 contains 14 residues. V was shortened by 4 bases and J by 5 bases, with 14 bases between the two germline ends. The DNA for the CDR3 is TGCGCCAGCAGCCCCGGGCCCCAGGGGGAGACCCAGTACTTC. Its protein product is CASSPGPQGETQYF.

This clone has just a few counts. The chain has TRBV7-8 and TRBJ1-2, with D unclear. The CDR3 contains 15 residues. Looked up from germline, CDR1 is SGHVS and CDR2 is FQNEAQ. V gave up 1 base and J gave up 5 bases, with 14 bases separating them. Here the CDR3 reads CASSLVGDGLYGYTF. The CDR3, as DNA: TGTGCCAGCAGCTTAGTGGGCGATGGGCTTTATGGCTACACCTTC.

The CDR3 reads CASSRDRVNTEAFF. The CDR3 coding sequence is TGTGCCAGCAGCCGCGACAGGGTGAACACTGAAGCTTTCTTT. The rearrangement joins TRBV7-2 to TRBJ1-1; 7 positions match TRBD1. V lost 5 bases to trimming and J lost 0 bases; unmatched junction nucleotides: 3. The CDR3 runs 14 residues. Per the germline V gene, CDR1 is SGHTA and CDR2 is FQGNSA.

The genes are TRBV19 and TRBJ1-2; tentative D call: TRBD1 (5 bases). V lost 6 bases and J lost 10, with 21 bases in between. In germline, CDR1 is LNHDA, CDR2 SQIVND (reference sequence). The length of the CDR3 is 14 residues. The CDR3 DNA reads TGTGCCAGTAGCATTCTATTGGCCGGGGGGAACTACACCTTC. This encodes CASSILLAGGNYTF.

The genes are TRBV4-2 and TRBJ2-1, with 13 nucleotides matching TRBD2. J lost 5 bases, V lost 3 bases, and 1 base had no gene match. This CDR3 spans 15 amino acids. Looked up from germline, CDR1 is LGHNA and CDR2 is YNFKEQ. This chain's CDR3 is CASSQGTSGDNEQFF. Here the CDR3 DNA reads TGTGCCAGCAGCCAGGGGACTAGCGGGGACAATGAGCAGTTCTTC.

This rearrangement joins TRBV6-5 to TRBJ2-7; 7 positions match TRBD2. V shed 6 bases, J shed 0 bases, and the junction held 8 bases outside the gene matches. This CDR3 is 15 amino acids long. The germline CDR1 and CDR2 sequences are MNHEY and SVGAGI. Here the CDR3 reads CASRPEGLSSYEQYF. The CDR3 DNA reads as TGTGCCAGCAGACCTGAGGGACTAAGCTCCTACGAGCAGTACTTC.